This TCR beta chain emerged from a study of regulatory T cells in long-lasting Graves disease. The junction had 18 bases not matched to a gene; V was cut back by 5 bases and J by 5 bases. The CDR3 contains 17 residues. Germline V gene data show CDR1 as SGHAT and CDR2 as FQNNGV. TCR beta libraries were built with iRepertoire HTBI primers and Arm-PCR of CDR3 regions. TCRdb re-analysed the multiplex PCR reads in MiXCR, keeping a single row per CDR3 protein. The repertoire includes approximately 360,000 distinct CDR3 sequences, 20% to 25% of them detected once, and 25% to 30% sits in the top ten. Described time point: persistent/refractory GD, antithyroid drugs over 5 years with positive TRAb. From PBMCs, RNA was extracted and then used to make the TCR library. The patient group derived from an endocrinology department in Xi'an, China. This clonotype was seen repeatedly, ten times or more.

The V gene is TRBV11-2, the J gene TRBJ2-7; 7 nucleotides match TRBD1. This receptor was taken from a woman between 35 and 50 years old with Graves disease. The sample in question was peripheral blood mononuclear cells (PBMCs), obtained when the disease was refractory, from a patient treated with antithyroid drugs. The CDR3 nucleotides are TGTGCCAGCAGCATATTAGCCGGCCCAGGGGACAGTCACGAGCAGTACTTC. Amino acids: CASSILAGPGDSHEQYF.